This entry lists 3 T cell receptor beta chains sequenced from one sample in a study of chemoradiotherapy in HPV16-positive cancers. Clones were sequenced by immunoSEQ multiplex PCR, and TCRdb holds only the in-frame ones, with some missing. This sample has nearly 5,500 clones; approximately 81% occur once, and the top ten carry roughly 9.7%. Sequences were derived from tumor tissue, sampled from a patient who underwent chemoradiotherapy. The receptor set was obtained from a human donor with HPV-associated anogenital cancer.

The chain combines TRBV29-1 with TRBJ1-3; D gene unclear. Trimming removed 7 bases at V and 4 bases at J, with 11 bases between. CDR3 size: 12 residues. CDR1 and CDR2 from the germline V gene are SQVTM and ANQGSEA. For the CDR3, the DNA is TGCAGCGGGTCCGGATCCGGAAACACCATATATTTT. It codes for CSGSGSGNTIYF.

The V gene is TRBV6-5, the J gene TRBJ2-1, with TRBD1 matching over 8 bases. J lost 9 bases, V lost 2 bases, and 6 bases had no gene match. The CDR3 length is 14 residues. Germline-derived CDR1 and CDR2 are MNHEY and SVGAGI. This chain's CDR3 is CASSYPPGGGEQFF. CDR3 DNA sequence: TGTGCCAGCAGTTACCCTCCAGGGGGCGGTGAGCAGTTCTTC.

The chain couples TRBV7-9 to TRBJ1-1; D not certain. Germline CDR1 reads SEHNR; CDR2 reads FQNEAQ (reference sequence). The CDR3 totals 14 residues. Deletions cut 4 bases from V and 3 bases from J, with 12 bases between. The CDR3 region has the DNA TGTGCCAGCAGCTCTAACTCCCCCGACACTGAAGCTTTCTTT. It specifies CASSSNSPDTEAFF.